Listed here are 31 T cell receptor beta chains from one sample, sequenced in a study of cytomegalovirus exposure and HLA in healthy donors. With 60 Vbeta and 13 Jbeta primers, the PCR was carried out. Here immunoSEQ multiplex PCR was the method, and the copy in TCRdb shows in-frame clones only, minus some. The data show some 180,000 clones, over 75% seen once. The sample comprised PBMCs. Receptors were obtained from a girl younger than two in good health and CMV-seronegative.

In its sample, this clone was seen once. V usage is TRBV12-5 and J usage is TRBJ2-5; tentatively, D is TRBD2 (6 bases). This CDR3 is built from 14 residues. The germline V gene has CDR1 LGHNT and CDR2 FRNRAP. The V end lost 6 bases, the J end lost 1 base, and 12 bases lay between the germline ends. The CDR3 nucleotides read TGTGCTAGTGGCCCGGAGGGCTTCCAAGAGACCCAGTACTTC. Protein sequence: CASGPEGFQETQYF.

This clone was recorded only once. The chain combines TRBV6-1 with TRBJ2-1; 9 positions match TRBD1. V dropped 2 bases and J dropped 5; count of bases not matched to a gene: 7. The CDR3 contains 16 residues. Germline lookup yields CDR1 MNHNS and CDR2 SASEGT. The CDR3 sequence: CASSENRQGEDNEQFF. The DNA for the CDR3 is TGTGCCAGCAGTGAAAATCGACAGGGGGAGGACAATGAGCAGTTCTTC.

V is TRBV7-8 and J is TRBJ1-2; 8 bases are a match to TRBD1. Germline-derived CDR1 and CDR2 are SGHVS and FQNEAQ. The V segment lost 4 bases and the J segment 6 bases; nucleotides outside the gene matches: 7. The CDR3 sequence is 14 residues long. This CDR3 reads CASSWGRGQDGYTF. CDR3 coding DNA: TGTGCCAGCAGCTGGGGCAGGGGGCAGGATGGCTACACCTTC.

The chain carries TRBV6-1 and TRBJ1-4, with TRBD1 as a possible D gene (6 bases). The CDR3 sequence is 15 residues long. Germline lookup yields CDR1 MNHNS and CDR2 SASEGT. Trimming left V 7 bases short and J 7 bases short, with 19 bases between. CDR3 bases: TGTGCCAGCACTCAGCAGGGGTCTTGGGGTGAAAAACTGTTTTTT. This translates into CASTQQGSWGEKLFF.

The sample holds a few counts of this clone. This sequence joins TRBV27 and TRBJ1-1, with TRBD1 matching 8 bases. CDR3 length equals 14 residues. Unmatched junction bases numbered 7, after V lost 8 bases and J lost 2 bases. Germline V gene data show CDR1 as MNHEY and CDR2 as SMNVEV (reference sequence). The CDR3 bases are TGTGCCAGCCGGACAGGGAGGTTAAACACTGAAGCTTTCTTT. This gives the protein CASRTGRLNTEAFF.

This CDR3 is CASSLVLAGASYEQYF. The CDR3 DNA reads as TGTGCCAGCAGCTTGGTTCTAGCGGGAGCCTCCTACGAGCAGTACTTC. The chain uses TRBV5-4 and TRBJ2-7; TRBD2 agrees at 10 bases. Germline V CDR1 and CDR2: SGHNT, YYREEE (reference sequence). This CDR3 has 16 residues. V shed 0 bases and J 0 bases; nucleotides not matched to a gene: 3.

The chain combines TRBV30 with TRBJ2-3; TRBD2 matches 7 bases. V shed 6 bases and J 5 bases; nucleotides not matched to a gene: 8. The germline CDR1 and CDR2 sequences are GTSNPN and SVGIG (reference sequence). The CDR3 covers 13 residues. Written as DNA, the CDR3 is TGTGCCTGTTCTCCGGGACTAAGAGATACGCAGTATTTT. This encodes CACSPGLRDTQYF.

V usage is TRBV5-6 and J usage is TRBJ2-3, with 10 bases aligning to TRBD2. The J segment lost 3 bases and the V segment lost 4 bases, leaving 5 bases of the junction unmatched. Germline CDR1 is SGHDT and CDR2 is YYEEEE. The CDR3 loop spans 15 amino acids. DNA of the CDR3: TGTGCCAGCAGCCCGCTAGCGGGGGTAACAGATACGCAGTATTTT. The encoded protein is CASSPLAGVTDTQYF. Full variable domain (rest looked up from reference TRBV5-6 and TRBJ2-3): DAGVTQSPTHLIKTRGQQVTLRCSPKSGHDTVSWYQQALGQGPQFIFQYYEEEERQRGNFPDRFSGHQFPNYSSELNVNALLLGDSALYLCASSPLAGVTDTQYFGPGTRLTVL.

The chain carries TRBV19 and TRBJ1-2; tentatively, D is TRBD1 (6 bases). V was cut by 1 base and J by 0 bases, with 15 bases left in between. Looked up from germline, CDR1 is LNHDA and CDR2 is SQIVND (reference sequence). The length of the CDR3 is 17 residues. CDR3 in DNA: TGTGCCAGTAGTATAGGGGCAGGGGCGACGGCTAACTATGGCTACACCTTC. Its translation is CASSIGAGATANYGYTF.

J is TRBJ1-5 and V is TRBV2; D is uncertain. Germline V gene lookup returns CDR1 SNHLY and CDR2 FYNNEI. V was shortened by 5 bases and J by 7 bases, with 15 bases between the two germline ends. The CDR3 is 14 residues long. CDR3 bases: TGTGCCAGCAGTCGGGAGGGTGAGGGCCAGCCCCAGCATTTT. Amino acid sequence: CASSREGEGQPQHF.

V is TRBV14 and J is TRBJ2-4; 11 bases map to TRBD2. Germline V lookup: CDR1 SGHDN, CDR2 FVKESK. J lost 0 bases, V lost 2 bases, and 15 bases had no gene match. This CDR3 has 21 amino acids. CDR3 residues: CASSQRPRFSGRDIAKNIQYF. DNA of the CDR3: TGTGCCAGCAGCCAACGTCCCCGATTTAGCGGGAGGGACATAGCCAAAAACATTCAGTACTTC.

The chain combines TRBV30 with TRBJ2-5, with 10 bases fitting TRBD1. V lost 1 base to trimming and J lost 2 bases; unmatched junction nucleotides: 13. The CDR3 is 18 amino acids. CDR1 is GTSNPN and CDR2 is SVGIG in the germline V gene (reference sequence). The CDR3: CAWSDLHRDRGLQETQYF. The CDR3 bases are TGTGCCTGGAGTGACTTACACCGGGACAGGGGACTTCAAGAGACCCAGTACTTC.

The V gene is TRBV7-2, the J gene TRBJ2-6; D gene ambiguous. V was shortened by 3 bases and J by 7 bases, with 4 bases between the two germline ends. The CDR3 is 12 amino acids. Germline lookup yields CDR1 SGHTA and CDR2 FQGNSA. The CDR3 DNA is TGTGCCAGCAGCTTTCGTGCCAACGTCCTGACTTTC. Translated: CASSFRANVLTF.

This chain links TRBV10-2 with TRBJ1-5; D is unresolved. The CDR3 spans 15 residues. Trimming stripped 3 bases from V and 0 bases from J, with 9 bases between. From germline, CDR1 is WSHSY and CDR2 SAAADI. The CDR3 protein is CASSELRYSNQPQHF. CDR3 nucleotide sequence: TGCGCCAGCAGTGAATTGAGATATAGCAATCAGCCCCAGCATTTT.

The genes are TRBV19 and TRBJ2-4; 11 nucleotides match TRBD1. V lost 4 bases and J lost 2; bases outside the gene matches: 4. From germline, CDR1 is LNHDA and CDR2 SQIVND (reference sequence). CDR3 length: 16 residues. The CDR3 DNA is TGTGCCAGTAGTAGCGGGACAGGGGGGTCCAAAAACATTCAGTACTTC. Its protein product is CASSSGTGGSKNIQYF.

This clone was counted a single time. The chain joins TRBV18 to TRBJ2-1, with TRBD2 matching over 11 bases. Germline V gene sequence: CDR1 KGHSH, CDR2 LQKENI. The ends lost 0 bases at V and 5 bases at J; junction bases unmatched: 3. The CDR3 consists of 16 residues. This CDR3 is CASSPPTSGGNNEQFF. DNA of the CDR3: TGTGCCAGCTCACCACCAACTAGCGGGGGCAACAATGAGCAGTTCTTC.

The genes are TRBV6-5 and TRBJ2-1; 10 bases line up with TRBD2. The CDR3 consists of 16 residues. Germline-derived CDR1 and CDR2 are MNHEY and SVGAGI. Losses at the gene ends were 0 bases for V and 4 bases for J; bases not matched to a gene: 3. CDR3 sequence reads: CASSYSSGGGYNEQFF. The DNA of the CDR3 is TGTGCCAGCAGTTACTCGAGCGGGGGGGGATACAATGAGCAGTTCTTC.

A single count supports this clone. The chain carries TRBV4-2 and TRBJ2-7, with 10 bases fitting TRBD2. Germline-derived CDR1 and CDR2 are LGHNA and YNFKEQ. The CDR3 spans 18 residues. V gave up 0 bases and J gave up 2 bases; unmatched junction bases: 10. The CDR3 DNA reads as TGTGCCAGCAGCCAAGATGATAGTAGCGGGAGGACTACCTACGAGCAGTACTTC. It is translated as CASSQDDSSGRTTYEQYF.

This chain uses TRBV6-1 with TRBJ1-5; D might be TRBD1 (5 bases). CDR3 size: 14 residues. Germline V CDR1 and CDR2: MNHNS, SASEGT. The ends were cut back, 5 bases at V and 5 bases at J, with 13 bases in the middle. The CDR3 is CASSSRVDHQPQHF. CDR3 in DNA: TGTGCCAGCAGTTCCAGGGTGGATCATCAGCCCCAGCATTTT.

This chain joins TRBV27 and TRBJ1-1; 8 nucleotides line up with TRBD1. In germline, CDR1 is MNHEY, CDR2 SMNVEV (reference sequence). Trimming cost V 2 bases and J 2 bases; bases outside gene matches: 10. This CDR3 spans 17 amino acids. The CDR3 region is CASSLANRRGRNTEAFF. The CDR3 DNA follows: TGTGCCAGCAGTTTAGCAAATCGCAGGGGGCGAAACACTGAAGCTTTCTTT.

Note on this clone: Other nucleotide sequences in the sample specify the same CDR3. The CDR3 sequence is CASSINHSPLHF. The CDR3 DNA reads as TGTGCCAGTAGTATTAATCATTCACCCCTCCACTTT. The chain links TRBV19 to TRBJ1-6; D is undetermined. CDR3 size: 12 residues. V lost 3 bases and J 8 bases, leaving 5 bases between the germline ends. Germline assignment: CDR1 LNHDA and CDR2 SQIVND (reference sequence).

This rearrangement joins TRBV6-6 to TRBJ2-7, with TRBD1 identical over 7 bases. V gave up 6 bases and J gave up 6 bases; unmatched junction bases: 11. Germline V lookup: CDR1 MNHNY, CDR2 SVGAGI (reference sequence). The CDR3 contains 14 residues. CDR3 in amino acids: CASRQGQRLSEQYF. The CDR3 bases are TGTGCCAGCAGGCAGGGACAGCGACTTTCCGAGCAGTACTTC.

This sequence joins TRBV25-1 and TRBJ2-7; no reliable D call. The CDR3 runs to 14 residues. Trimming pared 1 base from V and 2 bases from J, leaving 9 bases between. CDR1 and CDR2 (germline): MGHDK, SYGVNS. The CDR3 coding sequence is TGTGCCAGCAGTGAATCAGGAAGTACCTACGAGCAGTACTTC. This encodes CASSESGSTYEQYF.

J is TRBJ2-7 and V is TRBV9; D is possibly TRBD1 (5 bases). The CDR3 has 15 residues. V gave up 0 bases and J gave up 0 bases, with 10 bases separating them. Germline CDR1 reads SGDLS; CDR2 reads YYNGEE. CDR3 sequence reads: CASSVEGASSYEQYF. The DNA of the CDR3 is TGTGCCAGCAGCGTAGAAGGGGCTAGCTCCTACGAGCAGTACTTC. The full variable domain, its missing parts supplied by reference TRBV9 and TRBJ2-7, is DSGVTQTPKHLITATGQRVTLRCSPRSGDLSVYWYQQSLDQGLQFLIQYYNGEERAKGNILERFSAQQFPDLHSELNLSSLELGDSALYFCASSVEGASSYEQYFGPGTRLTVT.

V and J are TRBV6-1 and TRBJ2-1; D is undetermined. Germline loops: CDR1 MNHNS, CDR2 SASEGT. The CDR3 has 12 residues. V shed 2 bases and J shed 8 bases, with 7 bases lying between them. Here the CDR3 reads CASSEIRDEQFF. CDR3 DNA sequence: TGTGCCAGCAGTGAAATCCGCGATGAGCAGTTCTTC.

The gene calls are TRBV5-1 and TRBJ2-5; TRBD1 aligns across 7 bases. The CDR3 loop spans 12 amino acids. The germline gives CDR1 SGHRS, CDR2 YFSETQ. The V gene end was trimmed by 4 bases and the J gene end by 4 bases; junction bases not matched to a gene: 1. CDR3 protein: CASSRQGETQYF. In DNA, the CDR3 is TGCGCCAGCAGCCGACAGGGAGAGACCCAGTACTTC.

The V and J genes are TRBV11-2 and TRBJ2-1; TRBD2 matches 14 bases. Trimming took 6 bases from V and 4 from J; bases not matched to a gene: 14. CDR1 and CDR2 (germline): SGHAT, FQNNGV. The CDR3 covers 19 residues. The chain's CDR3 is CASSSDFGTSGREYNEQFF. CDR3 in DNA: TGTGCCAGCAGTTCGGACTTCGGGACTAGCGGGAGAGAGTACAATGAGCAGTTCTTC.

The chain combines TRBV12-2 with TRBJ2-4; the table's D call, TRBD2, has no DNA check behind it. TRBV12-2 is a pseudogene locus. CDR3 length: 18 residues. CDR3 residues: CASRLVVGGDLAKNIQYF. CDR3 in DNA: TGTGCAAGTCGCTTAGTAGTGGGGGGGGATTTAGCCAAAAACATTCAGTACTTC.

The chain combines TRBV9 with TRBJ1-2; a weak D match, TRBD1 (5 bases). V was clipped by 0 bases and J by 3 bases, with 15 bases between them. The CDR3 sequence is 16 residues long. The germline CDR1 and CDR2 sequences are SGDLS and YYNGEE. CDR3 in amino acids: CASSVDTRTGYYGYTF. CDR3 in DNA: TGTGCCAGCAGCGTAGACACCCGAACAGGATACTATGGCTACACCTTC.

CDR3: CASTVTYTYGYTF. The DNA for the CDR3 is TGTGCCAGCACCGTAACGTATACTTATGGCTACACCTTC. The V and J genes are TRBV6-1 and TRBJ1-2; no clear D. The CDR3 has 13 amino acids. Looked up from germline, CDR1 is MNHNS and CDR2 is SASEGT. V lost 7 bases to trimming and J lost 5 bases, with 14 bases between them.

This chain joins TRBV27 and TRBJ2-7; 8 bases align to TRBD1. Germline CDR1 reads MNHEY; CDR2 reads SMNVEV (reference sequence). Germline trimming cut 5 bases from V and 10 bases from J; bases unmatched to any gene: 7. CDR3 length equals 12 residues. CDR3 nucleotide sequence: TGTGCCAGCAGTCCAGCCGGGACAGGCCAGTACTTC. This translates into CASSPAGTGQYF.